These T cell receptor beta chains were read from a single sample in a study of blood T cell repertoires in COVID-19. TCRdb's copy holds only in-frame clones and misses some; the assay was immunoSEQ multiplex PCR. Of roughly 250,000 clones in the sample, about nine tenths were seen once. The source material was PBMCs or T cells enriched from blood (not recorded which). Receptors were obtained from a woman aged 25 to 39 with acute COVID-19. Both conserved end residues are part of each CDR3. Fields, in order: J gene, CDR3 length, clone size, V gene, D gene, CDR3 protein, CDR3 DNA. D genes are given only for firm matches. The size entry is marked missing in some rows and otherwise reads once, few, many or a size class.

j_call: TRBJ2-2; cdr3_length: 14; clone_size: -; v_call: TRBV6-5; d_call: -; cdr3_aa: CASRRDSHGGELFF; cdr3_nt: TGTGCCAGCCGCCGAGACAGCCATGGCGGGGAGCTGTTTTTT
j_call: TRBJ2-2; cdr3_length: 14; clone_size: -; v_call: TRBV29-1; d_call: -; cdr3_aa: CSVGQGPGTGELFF; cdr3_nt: TGCAGCGTTGGCCAGGGTCCGGGTACCGGGGAGCTGTTTTTT
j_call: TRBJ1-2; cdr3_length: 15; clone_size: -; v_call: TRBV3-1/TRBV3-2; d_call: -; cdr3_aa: CASSQDAKGNYGYTF; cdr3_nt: TGTGCCAGCAGCCAAGATGCGAAGGGGAACTATGGCTACACCTTC
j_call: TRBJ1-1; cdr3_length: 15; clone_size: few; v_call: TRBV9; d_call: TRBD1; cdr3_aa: CASSHNRGLWTEAFF; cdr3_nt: TGTGCCAGCAGCCATAACAGGGGGCTGTGGACTGAAGCTTTCTTT
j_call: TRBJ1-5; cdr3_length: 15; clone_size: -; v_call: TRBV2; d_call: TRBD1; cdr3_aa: CASSDGQVSNQPQHF; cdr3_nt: TGTGCCAGCAGCGACGGACAGGTTAGCAATCAGCCCCAGCATTTT
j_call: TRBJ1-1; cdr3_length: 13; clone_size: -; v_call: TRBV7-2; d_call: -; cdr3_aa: CASSFARNTEAFF; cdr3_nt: TGTGCCAGCAGCTTTGCCAGAAACACTGAAGCTTTCTTT
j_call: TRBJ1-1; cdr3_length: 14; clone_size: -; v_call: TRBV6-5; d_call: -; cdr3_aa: CASSYSAGGAEAFF; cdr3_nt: TGTGCCAGCAGTTACTCGGCGGGGGGGGCTGAAGCTTTCTTT
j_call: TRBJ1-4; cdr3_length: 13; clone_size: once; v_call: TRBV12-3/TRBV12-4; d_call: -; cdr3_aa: CASSLGVGEKLFF; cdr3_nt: TGTGCCAGCAGTTTAGGAGTTGGTGAAAAACTGTTTTTT
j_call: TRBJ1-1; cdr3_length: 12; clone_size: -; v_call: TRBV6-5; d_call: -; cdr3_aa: CASTPGVGWAFF; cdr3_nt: TGTGCCAGCACTCCGGGGGTAGGTTGGGCTTTCTTT
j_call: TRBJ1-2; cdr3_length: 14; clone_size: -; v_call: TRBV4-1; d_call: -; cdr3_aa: CASSQVQGNYGYTF; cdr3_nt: TGCGCCAGCAGCCAAGTCCAGGGGAACTATGGCTACACCTTC
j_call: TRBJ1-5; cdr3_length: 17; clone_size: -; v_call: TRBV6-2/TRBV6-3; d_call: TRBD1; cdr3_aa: CASSYRTGDVNNQPQHF; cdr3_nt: TGTGCCAGCAGTTACAGGACAGGGGACGTGAACAATCAGCCCCAGCATTTT
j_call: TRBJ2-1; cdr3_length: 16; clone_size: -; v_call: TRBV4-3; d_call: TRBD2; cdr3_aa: CASSQGAGGSYNEQFF; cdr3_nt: TGCGCCAGCAGCCAAGGGGCGGGAGGGTCCTACAATGAGCAGTTCTTC
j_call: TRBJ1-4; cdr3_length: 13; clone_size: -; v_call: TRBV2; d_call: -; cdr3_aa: CASSDTGLGKLFF; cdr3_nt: TGTGCCAGCAGTGACACAGGCTTAGGAAAACTGTTTTTT
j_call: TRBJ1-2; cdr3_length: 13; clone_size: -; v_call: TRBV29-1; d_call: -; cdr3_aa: CSVDMTGIYGYTF; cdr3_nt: TGCAGCGTTGATATGACGGGGATTTATGGCTACACCTTC
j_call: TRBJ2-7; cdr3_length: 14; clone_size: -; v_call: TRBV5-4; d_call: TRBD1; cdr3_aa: CASSTGYRGSEQYF; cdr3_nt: TGTGCCAGCAGCACGGGGTACAGGGGTAGTGAGCAGTACTTC
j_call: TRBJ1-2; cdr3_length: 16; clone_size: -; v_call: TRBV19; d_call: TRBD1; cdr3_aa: CASMGTGGQGRSGYTF; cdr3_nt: TGTGCCAGTATGGGCACAGGGGGACAGGGTCGAAGTGGCTACACCTTC
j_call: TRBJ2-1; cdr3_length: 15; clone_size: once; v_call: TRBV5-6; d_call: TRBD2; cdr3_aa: CASSPGTSGMNEQFF; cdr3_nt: TGTGCCAGCAGCCCAGGGACTAGTGGAATGAATGAGCAGTTCTTC
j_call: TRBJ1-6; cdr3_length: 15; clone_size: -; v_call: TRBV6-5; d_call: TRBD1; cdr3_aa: CASRTGDSYNSPLHF; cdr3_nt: TGTGCCAGCAGAACAGGGGACAGCTATAATTCACCCCTCCACTTT
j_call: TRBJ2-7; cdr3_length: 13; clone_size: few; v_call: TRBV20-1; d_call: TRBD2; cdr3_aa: CSASFSGINEQYF; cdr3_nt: TGCAGTGCTAGTTTTAGCGGGATCAACGAGCAGTACTTC
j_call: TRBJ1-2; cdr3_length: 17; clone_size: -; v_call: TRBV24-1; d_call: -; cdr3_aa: CATLVDPPGVSNYGYTF; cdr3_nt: TGTGCCACCCTCGTGGACCCACCAGGGGTTTCTAACTATGGCTACACCTTC
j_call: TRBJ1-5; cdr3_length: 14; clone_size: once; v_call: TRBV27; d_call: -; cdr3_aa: CASTLGGNYQPQHF; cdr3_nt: TGTGCCAGCACCTTGGGGGGGAATTATCAGCCCCAGCATTTT
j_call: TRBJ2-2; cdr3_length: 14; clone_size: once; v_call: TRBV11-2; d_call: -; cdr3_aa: CASRPAGGGGELFF; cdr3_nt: TGTGCCAGCAGACCCGCCGGGGGTGGAGGGGAGCTGTTTTTT
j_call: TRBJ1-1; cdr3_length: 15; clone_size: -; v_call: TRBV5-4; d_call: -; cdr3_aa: CASSLVGTMNTEAFF; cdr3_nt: TGTGCCAGCAGCTTGGTTGGGACAATGAACACTGAAGCTTTCTTT
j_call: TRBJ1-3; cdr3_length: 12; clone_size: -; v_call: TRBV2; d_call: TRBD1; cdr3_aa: CASWGQGNTIYF; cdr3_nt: TGTGCCAGCTGGGGACAGGGGAACACCATATATTTT
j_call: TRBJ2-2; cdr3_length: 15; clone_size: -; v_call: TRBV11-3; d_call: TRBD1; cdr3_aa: CASSSTGVVTGELFF; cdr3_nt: TGTGCCAGCAGCTCGACAGGGGTAGTCACCGGGGAGCTGTTTTTT
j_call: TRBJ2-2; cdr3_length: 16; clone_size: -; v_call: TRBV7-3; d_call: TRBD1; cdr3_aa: CASSANFGRGTGELFF; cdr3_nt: TGTGCCAGCAGCGCCAATTTTGGCAGGGGGACCGGGGAGCTGTTTTTT
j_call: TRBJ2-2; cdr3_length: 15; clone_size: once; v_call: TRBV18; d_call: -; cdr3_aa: CASSHREADTGELFF; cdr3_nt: TGTGCCAGCTCTCACAGGGAAGCGGACACCGGGGAGCTGTTTTTT
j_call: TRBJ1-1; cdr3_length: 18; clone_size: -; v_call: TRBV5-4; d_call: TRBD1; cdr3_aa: CASSYGLSDRSMNTEAFF; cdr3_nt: TGTGCCAGCAGCTACGGGCTTTCGGACAGGTCCATGAACACTGAAGCTTTCTTT
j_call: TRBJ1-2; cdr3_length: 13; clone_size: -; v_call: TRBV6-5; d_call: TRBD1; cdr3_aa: CASRRDRDNGYTF; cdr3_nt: TGTGCCAGCAGGAGGGACAGAGATAATGGCTACACCTTC
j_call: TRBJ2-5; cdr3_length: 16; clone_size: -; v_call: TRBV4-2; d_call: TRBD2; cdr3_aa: CASSHRLAGIQETQYF; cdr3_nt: TGTGCCAGCAGCCATAGGTTAGCGGGGATCCAAGAGACCCAGTACTTC
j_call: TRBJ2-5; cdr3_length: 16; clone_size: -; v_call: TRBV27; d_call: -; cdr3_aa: CASSNRVRHRQETQYF; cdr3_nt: TGTGCCAGCAGTAATCGGGTCCGCCATAGACAAGAGACCCAGTACTTC